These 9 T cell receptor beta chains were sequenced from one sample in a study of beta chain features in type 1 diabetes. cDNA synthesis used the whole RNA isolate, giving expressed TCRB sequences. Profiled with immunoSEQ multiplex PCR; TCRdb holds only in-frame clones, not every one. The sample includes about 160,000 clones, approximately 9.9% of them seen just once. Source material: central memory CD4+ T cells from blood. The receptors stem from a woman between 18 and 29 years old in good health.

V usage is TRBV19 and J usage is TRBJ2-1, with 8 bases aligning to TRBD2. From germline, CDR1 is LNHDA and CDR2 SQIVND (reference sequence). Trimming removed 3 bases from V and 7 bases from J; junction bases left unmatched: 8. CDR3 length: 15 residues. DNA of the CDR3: TGTGCCAGTAGTATGCGAAGCGGGGGCTTAAATGAGCAGTTCTTC. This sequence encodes CASSMRSGGLNEQFF.

The CDR3 sequence is CASSVQGLAGAHEQFF. CDR3 DNA: TGTGCCAGCAGCGTACAAGGTTTAGCGGGAGCCCATGAGCAGTTCTTC. The J gene is TRBJ2-1, the V gene TRBV9; 9 bases line up with TRBD2. This CDR3 is built from 16 residues. Germline CDR1 is SGDLS and CDR2 is YYNGEE. Unmatched junction bases numbered 10, after V lost 1 base and J lost 8 bases. The variable domain in full, with the rest retrieved from reference TRBV9 and TRBJ2-1, is DSGVTQTPKHLITATGQRVTLRCSPRSGDLSVYWYQQSLDQGLQFLIQYYNGEERAKGNILERFSAQQFPDLHSELNLSSLELGDSALYFCASSVQGLAGAHEQFFGPGTRLTVL.

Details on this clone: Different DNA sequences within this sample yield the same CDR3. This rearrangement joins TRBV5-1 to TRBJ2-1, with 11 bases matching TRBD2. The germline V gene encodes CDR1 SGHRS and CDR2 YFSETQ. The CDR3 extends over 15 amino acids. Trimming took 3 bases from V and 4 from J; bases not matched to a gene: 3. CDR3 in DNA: TGCGCCAGCAGCTCCGGGACTAGCGGTTACAATGAGCAGTTCTTC. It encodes CASSSGTSGYNEQFF.

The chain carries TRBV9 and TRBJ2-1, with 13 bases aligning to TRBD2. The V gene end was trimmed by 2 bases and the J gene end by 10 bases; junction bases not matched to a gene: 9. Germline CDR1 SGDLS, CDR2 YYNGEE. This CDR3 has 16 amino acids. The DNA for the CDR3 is TGTGCCAGCAGCGTCTCCGGGACTAGCGGGACGAGGGAGCAGTTCTTC. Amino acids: CASSVSGTSGTREQFF.

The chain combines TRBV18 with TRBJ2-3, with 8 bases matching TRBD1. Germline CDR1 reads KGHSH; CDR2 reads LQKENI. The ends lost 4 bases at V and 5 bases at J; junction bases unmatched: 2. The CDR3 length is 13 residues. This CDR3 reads CASSLDRGDTQYF. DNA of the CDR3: TGTGCCAGCTCACTAGACAGGGGAGATACGCAGTATTTT.

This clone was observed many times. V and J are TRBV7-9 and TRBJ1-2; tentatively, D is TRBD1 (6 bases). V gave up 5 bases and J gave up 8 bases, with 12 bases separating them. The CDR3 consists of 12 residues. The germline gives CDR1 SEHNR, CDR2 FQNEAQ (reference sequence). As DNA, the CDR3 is TGTGCCAGCAGCCGACAGGAAGGAGGCTACACCTTC. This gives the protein CASSRQEGGYTF.

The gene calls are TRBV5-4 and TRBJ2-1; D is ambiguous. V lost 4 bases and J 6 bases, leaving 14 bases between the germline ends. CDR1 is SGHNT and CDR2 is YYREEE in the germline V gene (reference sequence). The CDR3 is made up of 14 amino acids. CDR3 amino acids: CASSQSDPSNEQFF. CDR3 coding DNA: TGTGCCAGCAGCCAAAGCGATCCTAGCAATGAGCAGTTCTTC.

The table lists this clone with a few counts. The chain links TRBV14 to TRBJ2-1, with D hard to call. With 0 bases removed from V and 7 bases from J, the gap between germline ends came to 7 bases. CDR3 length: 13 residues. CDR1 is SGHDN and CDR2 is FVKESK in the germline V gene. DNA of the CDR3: TGTGCCAGCAGCCAAGAAGTGGCAAATGAGCAGTTCTTC. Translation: CASSQEVANEQFF.

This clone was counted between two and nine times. CDR3 sequence: CATVDRGVEKLFF. The DNA for the CDR3 is TGTGCCACCGTGGACAGGGGGGTTGAAAAACTGTTTTTT. This chain connects TRBV6-9 to TRBJ1-4; 10 positions match TRBD1. CDR3 length: 13 residues. After removal of 10 bases from V and 7 bases from J, the junction contained 6 bases not matched to a gene. Looked up from germline, CDR1 is MNHGY and CDR2 is SVAAGI.